A single sample gave rise to the 21 T cell receptor beta chains below, sequenced in a study of blood T cells in healthy people across ages. PCR was performed a second time for roughly 7 to 11 cycles using a sample-barcoded 5' primer and a J-beta primer mix. TCRdb re-called the 5' RACE reads through MiXCR, storing one row per CDR3 protein. The repertoire consists of approximately 770,000 distinct CDR3 sequences, with more than 45% occurring once and the leading ten covering about 20%. Material for sequencing was blood. These receptors originate from a man younger than 40 in good health.

This clonotype was counted only a few times. The rearrangement joins TRBV20-1 to TRBJ2-1; TRBD2 aligns across 9 bases. Germline-derived CDR1 and CDR2 are DFQATT and SNEGSKA (reference sequence). Trimming removed 2 bases from V and 10 bases from J; junction bases left unmatched: 9. The CDR3 is 14 amino acids. CDR3 nucleotide sequence: TGCAGTGCTAGAAGTGGCGGGGGGGCCTGGGAGCAGTTCTTC. Translated: CSARSGGGAWEQFF.

This clonotype was counted many times. This chain uses TRBV20-1 with TRBJ2-3, with 8 bases lining up with TRBD2. The CDR3 loop spans 16 amino acids. Germline V gene data show CDR1 as DFQATT and CDR2 as SNEGSKA (reference sequence). V shed 5 bases, J shed 2 bases, and the junction held 12 bases outside the gene matches. Here the CDR3 DNA reads TGCAGTGCTCCTTTGGCGGGGGGCAAAATCACAGATACGCAGTATTTT. This sequence encodes CSAPLAGGKITDTQYF.

The chain is built from TRBV12-3 or TRBV12-4 and TRBJ2-3, with D unclear. The CDR3 length is 14 residues. V lost 6 bases and J 6 bases, leaving 16 bases between the germline ends. In nucleotides, the CDR3 is TGTGCCAGCAGGCGGACGAGCATCAAGGATACGCAGTATTTT. Encoded protein: CASRRTSIKDTQYF.

This sequence joins TRBV7-2 and TRBJ2-1, with D perhaps TRBD2 (5 bases). The germline V and J ends were trimmed by 0 bases and 3 bases, with 9 bases remaining between them. Germline CDR1 is SGHTA and CDR2 is FQGNSA. The CDR3 has 15 amino acids. In DNA form, the CDR3 reads TGTGCCAGCAGCTTAGCGCTAGCTTTCTACAATGAGCAGTTCTTC. This codes for CASSLALAFYNEQFF.

V usage is TRBV20-1 and J usage is TRBJ1-2, with D perhaps matching TRBD1 (5 bases). The CDR3 is 13 residues long. Trimming removed 2 bases at V and 4 bases at J, with 11 bases between. Per the germline V gene, CDR1 is DFQATT and CDR2 is SNEGSKA (reference sequence). This chain's CDR3 is CSARNGGSYGYTF. DNA for the CDR3: TGCAGTGCTAGAAACGGGGGTAGCTATGGCTACACCTTC.

The V and J genes are TRBV7-9 and TRBJ1-2, with TRBD1 as a possible D gene (6 bases). From germline, CDR1 is SEHNR and CDR2 FQNEAQ (reference sequence). V was pared by 1 base and J by 0 bases, with 15 bases between. This CDR3 spans 17 amino acids. CDR3 DNA sequence: TGTGCCAGCAGCTTAGTCGCGGGGGCGACAACTAACTATGGCTACACCTTC. Amino acid sequence: CASSLVAGATTNYGYTF.

The chain links TRBV6-5 to TRBJ2-7; D gene ambiguous. V was trimmed by 2 bases and J by 1 base, leaving 6 bases between them. The CDR3 is 13 amino acids. Germline CDR1 reads MNHEY; CDR2 reads SVGAGI. CDR3 amino acids: CASSYDLSYEQYF. The DNA for the CDR3 is TGTGCCAGCAGTTACGACTTATCCTACGAGCAGTACTTC.

This chain connects TRBV30 to TRBJ2-5; D perhaps matches TRBD2 (5 bases). Germline CDR1 GTSNPN, CDR2 SVGIG (reference sequence). Between the trimmed V and J ends, which lost 7 bases and 11 bases, there was a span of 17 bases. This CDR3 comprises 11 residues. The CDR3 loop is CASSRAVGQYF. Written as DNA, the CDR3 is TGTGCCTCTTCGAGGGCGGTTGGGCAGTACTTC.

The chain carries TRBV5-4 and TRBJ1-2; D gene ambiguous. V lost 4 bases and J lost 5, with 15 bases in between. Germline CDR1 is SGHNT and CDR2 is YYREEE (reference sequence). This CDR3 has 14 amino acids. CDR3 nucleotide sequence: TGTGCCAGCAGCGGCGGGCCCCTGCGTTATGGCTACACCTTC. As protein: CASSGGPLRYGYTF.

The V call is TRBV25-1, the J call TRBJ2-7; D possibly corresponds to TRBD1 (6 bases). CDR3 size: 13 residues. From germline, CDR1 is MGHDK and CDR2 SYGVNS. The V gene lost 0 bases and the J gene lost 7 bases, with 10 bases spanning the gap. CDR3 region: CASSEYRDNEQYF. The CDR3 nucleotides read TGTGCCAGCAGTGAATACAGGGACAATGAGCAGTACTTC.

V and J are TRBV11-2 and TRBJ2-7; D gene ambiguous. The CDR3 length is 15 residues. Trimming removed 5 bases from V and 2 bases from J, with 16 bases in between. Germline CDR1 and CDR2: SGHAT and FQNNGV. CDR3 nucleotides: TGTGCCAGCAGCAAAACAATTAACGCCCCCTACGAGCAGTACTTC. This gives the protein CASSKTINAPYEQYF. The entire variable domain, with the rest obtained from reference TRBV11-2 and TRBJ2-7, is as follows: EAGVAQSPRYKIIEKRQSVAFWCNPISGHATLYWYQQILGQGPKLLIQFQNNGVVDDSQLPKDRFSAERLKGVDSTLKIQPAKLEDSAVYLCASSKTINAPYEQYFGPGTRLTVT.

This clonotype was found once. The genes are TRBV10-3 and TRBJ1-1; tentative D call: TRBD1 (5 bases). This CDR3 is 13 amino acids long. Germline CDR1 and CDR2: ENHRY and SYGVKD. V was trimmed by 6 bases and J by 6 bases, leaving 14 bases between them. The CDR3 sequence is CAIREPGGPEAFF. The CDR3 region has the DNA TGTGCCATCAGGGAACCTGGGGGACCTGAAGCTTTCTTT.

The sample holds a few counts of this clonotype. V usage is TRBV20-1 and J usage is TRBJ2-3; unclear D gene. CDR1 and CDR2 from the germline V gene are DFQATT and SNEGSKA (reference sequence). The CDR3 is 12 residues long. Trimming took off 6 bases at V and 5 bases at J, with 12 bases between the two ends. The CDR3 spells CSAVTFGDTQYF. Here the CDR3 DNA reads TGCAGTGCCGTGACTTTCGGAGATACGCAGTATTTT.

The chain uses TRBV20-1 and TRBJ2-3; a possible D gene is TRBD1 (6 bases). Germline V gene lookup returns CDR1 DFQATT and CDR2 SNEGSKA (reference sequence). V lost 0 bases and J 3 bases, leaving 10 bases between the germline ends. The CDR3 runs 14 residues. Here the CDR3 reads CSARDPDRTDTQYF. For the CDR3, the DNA is TGCAGTGCTAGAGACCCGGACAGAACAGATACGCAGTATTTT.

The chain carries TRBV27 and TRBJ2-7; TRBD1 matches 7 bases. V was pared by 5 bases and J by 5 bases, with 9 bases of the junction left unmatched. This CDR3 has 14 residues. CDR1 is MNHEY, CDR2 SMNVEV, per germline (reference sequence). CDR3 coding DNA: TGTGCCAGCAGTCCTGACAGGGCGGTCCACGAGCAGTACTTC. It codes for CASSPDRAVHEQYF.

This clonotype appeared a few times. CDR3 residues: CASSVGTDYTF. As DNA, the CDR3 is TGTGCCAGCAGCGTAGGGACAGACTACACCTTC. The chain couples TRBV9 to TRBJ1-2; a weak D match, TRBD1 (6 bases). CDR1 is SGDLS, CDR2 YYNGEE, per germline. The ends were cut back, 0 bases at V and 10 bases at J, with 7 bases in the middle. This CDR3 spans 11 amino acids.

The rearrangement uses TRBV20-1 and TRBJ2-1; TRBD1 agrees at 7 bases. Germline CDR1 DFQATT, CDR2 SNEGSKA (reference sequence). The V and J ends lost 2 bases and 8 bases, in that order; junction bases with no gene match: 3. The CDR3 covers 12 residues. CDR3 sequence (DNA): TGCAGTGCTAGACACAGGGGCCATGAGCAGTTCTTC. Translating it yields CSARHRGHEQFF.

At least ten counts were recorded for this clonotype. A clone one base away is much larger, so this may be a read error. The chain has TRBV5-1 and TRBJ2-7; 12 bases map to TRBD2. J gave up 7 bases and V 4 bases, and 9 bases lay outside the gene matches. The CDR3 is 15 residues long. From germline, CDR1 is SGHRS and CDR2 YFSETQ. The CDR3 is CASSPLAGGRHEQYF. CDR3 coding DNA: TGCGCCAGCAGCCCGCTAGCGGGGGGGCGACATGAGCAGTACTTC.

The chain couples TRBV4-3 to TRBJ2-1, with TRBD2 matching over 13 bases. J was trimmed by 7 bases and V by 4 bases; bases with no gene match: 10. The length of the CDR3 is 17 residues. Per germline, CDR1 LGHNA and CDR2 YSLEER. The CDR3 DNA is TGCGCCAGCAGCCCTCAAAGACTAGCGGGAGGAGGGAATGAGCAGTTCTTC. It translates to CASSPQRLAGGGNEQFF.

The J gene is TRBJ2-1, the V gene TRBV10-3, with D perhaps TRBD1 (6 bases). The CDR3 length is 16 residues. Trimming removed 6 bases at V and 7 bases at J, with 22 bases between. The germline CDR1 and CDR2 sequences are ENHRY and SYGVKD. The DNA of the CDR3 is TGTGCCATCAGAGAAATCTCACAGGGTCGGCAAAATGAGCAGTTCTTC. Translation gives CAIREISQGRQNEQFF.

This clonotype was counted a few times. The chain combines TRBV29-1 with TRBJ2-3, with D possibly TRBD2 on 5 matching bases. The V end lost 5 bases, the J end lost 0 bases, and 24 bases lay between the germline ends. This CDR3 has 18 residues. CDR1 SQVTM and CDR2 ANQGSEA come from the germline V gene. The CDR3: CSVLSLWRGSTSTDTQYF. The CDR3 DNA follows: TGCAGCGTTTTGTCCCTCTGGAGAGGGTCGACTAGCACAGATACGCAGTATTTT.